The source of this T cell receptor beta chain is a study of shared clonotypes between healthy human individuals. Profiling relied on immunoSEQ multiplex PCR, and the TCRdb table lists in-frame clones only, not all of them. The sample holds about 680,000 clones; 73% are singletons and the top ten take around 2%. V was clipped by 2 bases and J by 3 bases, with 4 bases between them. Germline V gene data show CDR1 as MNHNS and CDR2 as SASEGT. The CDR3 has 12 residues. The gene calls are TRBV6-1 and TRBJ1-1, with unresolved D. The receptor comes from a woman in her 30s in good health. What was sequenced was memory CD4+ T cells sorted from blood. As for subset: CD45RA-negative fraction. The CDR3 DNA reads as TGTGCCAGCAGTGAAATGTACACTGAAGCTTTCTTT. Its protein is CASSEMYTEAFF.